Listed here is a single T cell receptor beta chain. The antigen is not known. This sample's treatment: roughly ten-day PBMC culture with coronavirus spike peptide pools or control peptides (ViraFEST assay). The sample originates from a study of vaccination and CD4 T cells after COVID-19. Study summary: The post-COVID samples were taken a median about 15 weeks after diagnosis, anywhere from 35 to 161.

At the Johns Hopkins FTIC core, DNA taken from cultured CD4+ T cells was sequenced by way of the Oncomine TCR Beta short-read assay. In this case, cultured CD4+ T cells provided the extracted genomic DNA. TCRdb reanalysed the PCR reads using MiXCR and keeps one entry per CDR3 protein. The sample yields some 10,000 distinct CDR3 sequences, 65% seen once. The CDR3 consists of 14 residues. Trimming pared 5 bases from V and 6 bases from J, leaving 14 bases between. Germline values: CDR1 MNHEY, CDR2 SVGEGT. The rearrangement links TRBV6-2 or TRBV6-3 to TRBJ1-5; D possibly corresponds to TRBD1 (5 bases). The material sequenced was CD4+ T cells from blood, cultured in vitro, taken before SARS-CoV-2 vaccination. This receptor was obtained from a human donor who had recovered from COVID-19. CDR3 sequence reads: CASSPSRGGQPQHF. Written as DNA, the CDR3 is TGTGCCAGCAGTCCCTCTCGGGGGGGTCAGCCCCAGCATTTT.